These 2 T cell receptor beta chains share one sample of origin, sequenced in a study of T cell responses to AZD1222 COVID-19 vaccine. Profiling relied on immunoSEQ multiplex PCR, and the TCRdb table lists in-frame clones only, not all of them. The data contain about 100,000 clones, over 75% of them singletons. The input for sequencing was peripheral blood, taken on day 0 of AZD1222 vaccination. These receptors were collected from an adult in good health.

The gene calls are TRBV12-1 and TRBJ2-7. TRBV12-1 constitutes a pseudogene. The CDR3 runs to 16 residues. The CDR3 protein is CASSFHDGPDSYEQYF. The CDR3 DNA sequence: TGTGCCAGCAGCTTCCACGACGGACCAGACTCCTACGAGCAGTACTTC.

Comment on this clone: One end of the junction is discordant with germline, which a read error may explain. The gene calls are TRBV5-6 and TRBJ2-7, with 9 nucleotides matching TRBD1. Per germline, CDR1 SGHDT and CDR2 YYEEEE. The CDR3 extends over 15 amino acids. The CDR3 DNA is TGTGCCAGCAGCTTGTGGGACAGGGACTCCCACGAGCAGTACTTC. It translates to CASSLWDRDSHEQYF. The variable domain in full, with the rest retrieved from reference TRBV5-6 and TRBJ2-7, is DAGVTQSPTHLIKTRGQQVTLRCSPKSGHDTVSWYQQALGQGPQFIFQYYEEEERQRGNFPDRFSGHQFPNYSSELNVNALLLGDSALYLCASSLWDRDSHEQYFGPGTRLTVT.